These 24 T cell receptor beta chains share one sample of origin, sequenced in a study of metastatic and nonmetastatic thyroid tumors (dated by TCRdb to about 2020). No patient had received any treatment before thyroid surgery. The receptor library was made with PCR. Sequenced on an Illumina HiSeq 4000. Using fastp trimming at Q25 and MiXCR clonotype assembly, TCRdb reanalyzed the public sequencing data and kept in-frame beta chains. The table for this sample lists tens of thousands of clones; about a sixth of them were counted only once. Less than 9.5% of the sample goes to the ten largest clones. Specimen: blood. All receptors derive from a male donor with papillary thyroid cancer or a benign thyroid nodule (not recorded which). Some clones in this sample may be carry-over from other donors' samples.

This clone was counted between two and nine times. Germline and junction disagree at one end, which may indicate a read error. V and J are TRBV27 and TRBJ2-5; 7 bases map to TRBD2. Germline V gives CDR1 MNHEY, CDR2 SMNVEV (reference sequence). The CDR3 sequence is 13 residues long. The CDR3 DNA reads TGTGCCAGCTCCCCGAGGTCGCGGGAGACCCATTACTTC. It translates to CASSPRSRETHYF.

This clone came up many times. The rearrangement uses TRBV12-3 or TRBV12-4 and TRBJ2-7, with 8 bases lining up with TRBD1. The length of the CDR3 is 14 residues. The V and J ends lost 7 bases and 3 bases, in that order; junction bases with no gene match: 8. This chain's CDR3 is CASTLGTGDYEQYF. The CDR3 DNA sequence: TGTGCCAGCACCTTGGGGACAGGAGACTACGAGCAGTACTTC.

This clone has a count of ten or more. The gene calls are TRBV28 and TRBJ2-7, with 7 bases lining up with TRBD1. Germline trimming cut 6 bases from V and 0 bases from J; bases unmatched to any gene: 8. Germline V gene lookup returns CDR1 MDHEN and CDR2 SYDVKM. The CDR3 is 15 amino acids. The CDR3 sequence is CASSLRTGDSYEQYF. CDR3 DNA sequence: TGTGCCAGCAGCCTAAGGACAGGCGACTCCTACGAGCAGTACTTC.

There are many counts of this clone. The rearrangement uses TRBV7-8 and TRBJ1-3; D is unresolved. The V gene's germline CDR1 is SGHVS and CDR2 FQNEAQ. Trimming left V 1 base short and J 0 bases short, with 4 bases between. The CDR3 runs to 14 residues. CDR3 DNA: TGTGCCAGCAGCTTAGGACACTCTGGAAACACCATATATTTT. Its protein product is CASSLGHSGNTIYF.

The rearrangement uses TRBV30 and TRBJ1-5; D remains unclear. The germline V gene encodes CDR1 GTSNPN and CDR2 SVGIG (reference sequence). The CDR3 length is 15 residues. Between the trimmed V and J ends, which lost 3 bases and 6 bases, there was a span of 18 bases. The CDR3 DNA is TGTGCCTGGAGCACCTCGGTCCTTCCCAGTCAGCCCCAGCATTTT. It codes for CAWSTSVLPSQPQHF.

This clone was seen repeatedly, ten times or more. The CDR3 bases are TGTGCCAGCAGCTCCGCTTACGGACCACAATACAATGAGCAGTTCTTC. It codes for CASSSAYGPQYNEQFF. The chain links TRBV7-3 to TRBJ2-1; D gene uncertain. Trimming shortened V by 4 bases and J by 4 bases, and 17 bases separated the two germline ends. CDR3 length: 16 residues. Germline values: CDR1 SGHTA, CDR2 FQGTGA.

This clone occurred many times. The chain has TRBV20-1 and TRBJ2-1; 10 nucleotides align to TRBD2. Germline trimming cut 2 bases from V and 9 bases from J; bases unmatched to any gene: 16. The CDR3 has 17 residues. Germline CDR1 reads DFQATT; CDR2 reads SNEGSKA (reference sequence). CDR3 in DNA: TGCAGTGCTAGAAAGATAGGGGGACTAGCGCTTTCAAGTGAGCAGTTCTTC. This sequence encodes CSARKIGGLALSSEQFF.

This clone was seen at least ten times. The genes are TRBV7-2 and TRBJ1-5; unclear D gene. Germline lookup yields CDR1 SGHTA and CDR2 FQGNSA. The CDR3 length is 14 residues. With 3 bases removed from V and 3 bases from J, the gap between germline ends came to 9 bases. CDR3: CASSLAGNNQPQHF. As DNA, the CDR3 is TGTGCCAGCAGCTTGGCAGGTAACAATCAGCCCCAGCATTTT. The full variable domain, with the rest looked up from reference TRBV7-2 and TRBJ1-5, is GAGVSQSPSNKVTEKGKDVELRCDPISGHTALYWYRQSLGQGLEFLIYFQGNSAPDKSGLPSDRFSAERTGGSVSTLTIQRTQQEDSAVYLCASSLAGNNQPQHFGDGTRLSIL.

The rearrangement links TRBV7-6 to TRBJ1-3; no reliable D call. The germline CDR1 and CDR2 sequences are SGHVS and FNYEAQ. The CDR3 is made up of 14 amino acids. V was trimmed by 1 base and J by 4 bases, leaving 8 bases between them. In nucleotides, the CDR3 is TGTGCCAGCAGCTTAGGAGGGCACGGAAACACCATATATTTT. This codes for CASSLGGHGNTIYF.

There are a few counts of this clone. V usage is TRBV15 and J usage is TRBJ2-1; maybe TRBD2 (6 bases). This CDR3 has 16 residues. Deletions cut 2 bases from V and 7 bases from J, with 18 bases between. Germline V lookup: CDR1 LNHNV, CDR2 YYDKDF (reference sequence). CDR3 coding DNA: TGTGCCACCAGCAGATTTCTATCGGGAGTTGAGAATGAGCAGTTCTTC. Its protein is CATSRFLSGVENEQFF.

This clone was counted at least ten times. Compared with germline, one end of the junction differs, possibly owing to a read error. The chain joins TRBV29-1 to TRBJ1-5, with a possible D match to TRBD1 (5 bases). The germline gives CDR1 SQVTM, CDR2 ANQGSEA. The CDR3 is 13 residues long. The CDR3 DNA follows: TGCAGCGTTGAAGACGACAGCAGTCAGCCCCAGCATTTT. Translation: CSVEDDSSQPQHF.

This clone came up a few times. This sequence joins TRBV12-3 or TRBV12-4 and TRBJ2-2; D is perhaps TRBD1 (6 bases). This CDR3 spans 14 amino acids. Trimming pared 6 bases from V and 1 base from J, leaving 9 bases between. The DNA of the CDR3 is TGTGCCAGCAGGCTGACAGGGAACACCGGGGAGCTGTTTTTT. Protein product: CASRLTGNTGELFF.

The table lists this clone with a few counts. The missing conserved phenylalanine or tryptophan at the end of this CDR3 makes a read error likely. The rearrangement links TRBV6-2 or TRBV6-3 to TRBJ2-7; a possible D gene is TRBD2 (6 bases). Germline V lookup: CDR1 MNHEY, CDR2 SVGEGT. The CDR3 has 13 amino acids. V was shortened by 2 bases and J by 5 bases, with 10 bases between the two germline ends. The CDR3 sequence is CASSYASEDEQYA. CDR3 sequence (DNA): TGTGCCAGCAGTTACGCTAGCGAGGACGAGCAGTACGCC.

V is TRBV6-1 and J is TRBJ2-1, with a possible D match to TRBD2 (6 bases). CDR1 and CDR2 from the germline V gene are MNHNS and SASEGT. Trimming removed 0 bases from V and 8 bases from J, with 17 bases in between. The CDR3 spans 16 residues. CDR3: CASSEAPSGELDEQFF. CDR3 sequence (DNA): TGTGCCAGCAGTGAAGCGCCATCGGGAGAGTTGGATGAGCAGTTCTTC.

The chain links TRBV28 to TRBJ2-7; D is possibly TRBD1 (6 bases). V lost 5 bases, J lost 12 bases, and 14 bases lay in between. This CDR3 has 11 amino acids. The germline gives CDR1 MDHEN, CDR2 SYDVKM. The CDR3 protein is CASSIDRRRYF. CDR3 sequence (DNA): TGTGCCAGCAGTATCGACAGGCGGCGGTACTTC.

This clone was seen repeatedly, ten times or more. The V gene is TRBV4-3, the J gene TRBJ2-2; no firm D call. The V and J ends lost 0 bases and 6 bases respectively, with 14 bases between them. The CDR3 covers 16 residues. The germline V gene encodes CDR1 LGHNA and CDR2 YSLEER. CDR3 amino acids: CASSQDPSGLAGELFF. The CDR3 region has the DNA TGCGCCAGCAGCCAAGATCCCTCTGGGTTAGCCGGGGAGCTGTTTTTT.

In its sample, this clone was seen many times. The rearrangement uses TRBV10-1 and TRBJ2-3; a possible D gene is TRBD2 (5 bases). Trimming shortened V by 3 bases and J by 5 bases, and 6 bases separated the two germline ends. The CDR3 totals 12 residues. Germline lookup yields CDR1 WNHNN and CDR2 SYGVQD (reference sequence). The CDR3 DNA reads as TGCGCCAGCAGTGACGGGGAAGATACGCAGTATTTT. This gives the protein CASSDGEDTQYF.

This clone has only a few counts. At one of its ends the junction is not consistent with the germline gene, which may arise from a read error. V is TRBV6-1 and J is TRBJ2-7; 8 bases are a match to TRBD1. Germline lookup yields CDR1 MNHNS and CDR2 SASEGT. The CDR3 consists of 16 residues. Written as DNA, the CDR3 is TGTGACAGCAGAAACCCGGGACAGGTCAAACTCTACGAGCAGTACTTC. Protein product: CDSRNPGQVKLYEQYF.

This clone was observed at least ten times. The chain is built from TRBV27 and TRBJ1-5; TRBD1 agrees at 7 bases. Germline trimming cut 5 bases from V and 7 bases from J; bases unmatched to any gene: 8. From germline, CDR1 is MNHEY and CDR2 SMNVEV (reference sequence). The length of the CDR3 is 14 residues. The CDR3 region is CASSRGTVGQPQHF. For the CDR3, the DNA is TGTGCCAGCAGTCGGGGGACAGTAGGGCAGCCCCAGCATTTT.

In this sample, this clone turned up many times. The chain has TRBV19 and TRBJ1-2, with D unresolved. The germline gives CDR1 LNHDA, CDR2 SQIVND (reference sequence). The CDR3 totals 13 residues. The V end was cut by 1 base, the J end by 4 bases, with 7 bases between. Here the CDR3 reads CASSIAAAYGYTF. As DNA, the CDR3 is TGTGCCAGTAGTATAGCGGCAGCCTATGGCTACACCTTC.

This clone was counted ten times or more. One base away lies a much larger clone, so this may be a sequencing read error. The V call is TRBV28, the J call TRBJ2-3; 9 bases match TRBD2. CDR1 is MDHEN and CDR2 is SYDVKM in the germline V gene. The CDR3 covers 15 residues. The V segment lost 4 bases and the J segment 5 bases; nucleotides outside the gene matches: 7. In DNA, the CDR3 is TGTGCCAGCAGTTCCCCAGGCGGGGGGGGAGATACGCAGTATTTT. Translation gives CASSSPGGGGDTQYF.

Notes on this clone: At one of its ends the junction is not consistent with the germline gene, which may arise from a read error. The rearrangement uses TRBV7-6 and TRBJ2-1, with 8 bases identical to TRBD2. The germline V gene has CDR1 SGHVS and CDR2 FNYEAQ. The CDR3 extends over 15 amino acids. This CDR3 reads CARSFGRVSYNEKFF. The CDR3 nucleotides read TGTGCCAGAAGCTTCGGGAGGGTCTCCTACAATGAGAAGTTCTTC. Based on the CDR3 plus reference TRBV7-6 and TRBJ2-1, the full variable domain is GAGVSQSPRYKVTKRGQDVALRCDPISGHVSLYWYRQALGQGPEFLTYFNYEAQQDKSGLPNDRFSAERPEGSISTLTIQRTEQRDSAMYRCARSFGRVSYNEKFFGPGTRLTVL.

This clone was detected many times. The rearrangement links TRBV10-3 to TRBJ2-2; 9 bases line up with TRBD2. Trimming cost V 5 bases and J 6 bases; bases outside gene matches: 7. This CDR3 spans 15 amino acids. Germline V gene lookup returns CDR1 ENHRY and CDR2 SYGVKD. The CDR3 loop is CAISWREGGAGELFF. CDR3 DNA sequence: TGTGCCATCAGTTGGCGGGAGGGGGGCGCCGGGGAGCTGTTTTTT.

Concerning this clone itself: A much bigger clone sits one base away, suggesting this may be a read error. The same CDR3 also results from other DNA sequences found in this sample. The chain links TRBV18 to TRBJ1-1; unclear D gene. Germline V gene data show CDR1 as KGHSH and CDR2 as LQKENI. V was cut by 2 bases and J by 4 bases, with 14 bases left in between. The CDR3 totals 15 residues. The CDR3 sequence is CASSPGEGVGTEAFF. Here the CDR3 DNA reads TGTGCCAGCTCACCAGGTGAGGGTGTCGGCACTGAAGCTTTCTTT.